The 23 T cell receptor beta chains presented below share a single source sample, sequenced in a study of beta chain features in type 1 diabetes. As every portion of the isolated RNA was reverse transcribed, the sequencing read expressed TCRB transcripts. Method: immunoSEQ multiplex PCR; TCRdb's copy keeps in-frame clones and lacks some. This table has about 160,000 clones, over 7.5% appearing once. The sequencing sample was made of central memory CD4+ T cells from blood. These receptors originate from a young man in good health.

The chain has TRBV7-8 and TRBJ1-2, with unresolved D. This CDR3 comprises 12 residues. Between the trimmed V and J ends, which lost 2 bases and 6 bases, there was a span of 7 bases. Germline V CDR1 and CDR2: SGHVS, FQNEAQ. CDR3 sequence: CASSLRQDGYTF. CDR3 DNA: TGTGCCAGCAGCTTACGGCAGGATGGCTACACCTTC.

This chain uses TRBV5-1 with TRBJ1-1, with D possibly TRBD1 on 5 matching bases. Germline values: CDR1 SGHRS, CDR2 YFSETQ. The CDR3 consists of 15 residues. The V end was cut by 2 bases, the J end by 0 bases, with 11 bases between. The CDR3 here is CASSFGQGVNTEAFF. The CDR3 nucleotides read TGCGCCAGCAGCTTCGGGCAGGGCGTGAACACTGAAGCTTTCTTT.

This clone was found a few times. This chain joins TRBV7-8 and TRBJ2-6; D uncertain. V dropped 4 bases and J dropped 0 bases, with 10 bases sitting between them. CDR3 length: 16 residues. CDR1 and CDR2 (germline): SGHVS, FQNEAQ. The CDR3 sequence is CASSSMRSSGANVLTF. The CDR3 nucleotides are TGTGCCAGCAGCTCAATGCGTTCCTCTGGGGCCAACGTCCTGACTTTC.

The chain has TRBV28 and TRBJ1-2; no clear D. This CDR3 region has 10 residues. Germline V lookup: CDR1 MDHEN, CDR2 SYDVKM. For the CDR3, the DNA is TGTGGCTCAGGTCTCTATGGCTACACCTTC. Residues: CGSGLYGYTF.

This rearrangement joins TRBV7-2 to TRBJ1-3, with no clear D. Trimming removed 1 base from V and 2 bases from J, with 3 bases in between. The CDR3 loop spans 13 amino acids. Per germline, CDR1 SGHTA and CDR2 FQGNSA. As DNA, the CDR3 is TGTGCCAGCAGCTTAGTAGCTGGAAACACCATATATTTT. This gives the protein CASSLVAGNTIYF.

In its sample, this clone was seen many times. The chain combines TRBV19 with TRBJ2-1; 10 nucleotides align to TRBD2. Germline V lookup: CDR1 LNHDA, CDR2 SQIVND (reference sequence). With 5 bases clipped from V and 7 bases from J, the junction kept 11 bases outside the gene matches. CDR3 length equals 16 residues. The CDR3 protein is CASSVTGTSVGNEQFF. The CDR3 coding sequence is TGTGCCAGTAGTGTTACCGGGACTAGCGTGGGGAATGAGCAGTTCTTC.

The rearrangement joins TRBV28 to TRBJ2-5, with 7 bases matching TRBD1. This CDR3 has 15 amino acids. The germline gives CDR1 MDHEN, CDR2 SYDVKM. The V segment lost 3 bases and the J segment 2 bases; nucleotides outside the gene matches: 6. As DNA, the CDR3 is TGTGCCAGCAGTTTTCCCCTGGGACAGCAAGAGACCCAGTACTTC. Translated, it gives CASSFPLGQQETQYF.

This rearrangement joins TRBV7-2 to TRBJ2-4; D perhaps matches TRBD1 (5 bases). Trimming took 5 bases from V and 5 from J, leaving 13 bases between them. Germline CDR1 reads SGHTA; CDR2 reads FQGNSA. The CDR3 length is 14 residues. CDR3 region: CASSPNGAENIQYF. For the CDR3, the DNA is TGTGCCAGCAGCCCTAATGGGGCCGAAAACATTCAGTACTTC.

This chain uses TRBV2 with TRBJ1-1; D uncertain. Germline values: CDR1 SNHLY, CDR2 FYNNEI. CDR3 length: 10 amino acids. Trimming shortened V by 6 bases and J by 5 bases, and 4 bases separated the two germline ends. This chain's CDR3 is CASSYTEAFF. In DNA form, the CDR3 reads TGTGCCAGCAGCTATACTGAAGCTTTCTTT.

The rearrangement joins TRBV5-1 to TRBJ2-2; no definite D call. The CDR3 totals 13 residues. Germline CDR1 is SGHRS and CDR2 is YFSETQ. With 0 bases removed from V and 7 bases from J, the gap between germline ends came to 7 bases. CDR3: CASSLDSDGELFF. The CDR3 DNA reads as TGCGCCAGCAGCTTGGACTCCGACGGGGAGCTGTTTTTT.

This clone was observed at least ten times. V and J are TRBV30 and TRBJ1-1, with a possible D match to TRBD1 (5 bases). The V end lost 0 bases, the J end lost 3 bases, and 11 bases lay between the germline ends. This CDR3 is 14 amino acids long. Germline lookup yields CDR1 GTSNPN and CDR2 SVGIG (reference sequence). For the CDR3, the DNA is TGTGCCTGGAGTGTACGCGGGGGATACACTGAAGCTTTCTTT. As protein: CAWSVRGGYTEAFF.

J is TRBJ1-2 and V is TRBV7-2, with TRBD1 matching over 7 bases. Trimming took 3 bases from V and 6 from J; bases not matched to a gene: 7. The CDR3 loop spans 14 amino acids. Germline CDR1 and CDR2: SGHTA and FQGNSA. CDR3 coding DNA: TGTGCCAGCAGCTTGAGACAGGGAACCAATGGCTACACCTTC. It specifies CASSLRQGTNGYTF.

This clone was observed a handful of times. This chain joins TRBV18 and TRBJ2-1; 10 bases map to TRBD1. J gave up 0 bases and V 3 bases, and 5 bases lay outside the gene matches. Germline lookup yields CDR1 KGHSH and CDR2 LQKENI. The CDR3 is 17 amino acids. This CDR3 reads CASSPGQGGSSYNEQFF. CDR3 DNA: TGTGCCAGCTCACCCGGACAGGGGGGGAGCTCCTACAATGAGCAGTTCTTC.

A few counts support this clone. V gene TRBV4-1 combines with J gene TRBJ2-1; 9 bases match TRBD2. Germline CDR1 is MGHRA and CDR2 is YSYEKL. The CDR3 runs 18 residues. V shed 3 bases, J shed 0 bases, and the junction held 9 bases outside the gene matches. Here the CDR3 reads CASSQILAGASSYNEQFF. CDR3 bases: TGCGCCAGCAGCCAGATATTAGCGGGGGCGAGCTCCTACAATGAGCAGTTCTTC.

This clone appeared many times. The rearrangement uses TRBV7-9 and TRBJ2-1; maybe TRBD1 (5 bases). This CDR3 region has 16 residues. Trimming pared 2 bases from V and 2 bases from J, leaving 13 bases between. The germline gives CDR1 SEHNR, CDR2 FQNEAQ (reference sequence). Here the CDR3 DNA reads TGTGCCAGCAGCTTATCCAGGGCAGCACCCTACAATGAGCAGTTCTTC. Translation: CASSLSRAAPYNEQFF.

This clone was counted many times. The rearrangement links TRBV6-5 to TRBJ2-5; D is possibly TRBD1 (6 bases). Trimming removed 0 bases at V and 5 bases at J, with 13 bases between. CDR3 length equals 15 residues. Germline CDR1 reads MNHEY; CDR2 reads SVGAGI. CDR3 nucleotide sequence: TGTGCCAGCAGTTACTCCGGCTCAGGGGAGGAGACCCAGTACTTC. This translates into CASSYSGSGEETQYF.

The V call is TRBV4-2, the J call TRBJ1-1, with no clear D. The CDR3 totals 14 residues. Germline lookup yields CDR1 LGHNA and CDR2 YNFKEQ. V shed 6 bases and J shed 4 bases, with 15 bases lying between them. In DNA form, the CDR3 reads TGTGCCAGCAGTCGAGAGCAGGAGGGCACTGAAGCTTTCTTT. Translation gives CASSREQEGTEAFF.

This clone turned up a few times. The DNA of the CDR3 is TGCGCCAGCAGCCGGACCGGGACAGCCTACGAGCAGTACTTC. Its translation: CASSRTGTAYEQYF. The V call is TRBV4-1, the J call TRBJ2-7, with 7 bases lining up with TRBD1. Germline V lookup: CDR1 MGHRA, CDR2 YSYEKL. J lost 2 bases, V lost 4 bases, and 5 bases had no gene match. The CDR3 length is 14 residues.

The chain couples TRBV29-1 to TRBJ2-7, with 12 bases matching TRBD2. The CDR3 contains 13 residues. The germline V gene has CDR1 SQVTM and CDR2 ANQGSEA. The junction had 6 bases not matched to a gene; V was cut back by 7 bases and J by 5 bases. The CDR3 DNA follows: TGCAGCGCGAGGACTAGCGGGAATGACGAGCAGTACTTC. Amino acid sequence: CSARTSGNDEQYF.

This clone came up a few times. In DNA form, the CDR3 reads TGTGCCAGCAGCTTACTGGGCCAGCCCGGGGAGCTGTTTTTT. The encoded protein is CASSLLGQPGELFF. The V call is TRBV7-2, the J call TRBJ2-2, with D unclear. The germline V gene has CDR1 SGHTA and CDR2 FQGNSA. Trimming left V 2 bases short and J 6 bases short, with 10 bases between. The CDR3 extends over 14 amino acids. The whole variable domain, remainder taken from reference TRBV7-2 and TRBJ2-2, is GAGVSQSPSNKVTEKGKDVELRCDPISGHTALYWYRQSLGQGLEFLIYFQGNSAPDKSGLPSDRFSAERTGGSVSTLTIQRTQQEDSAVYLCASSLLGQPGELFFGEGSRLTVL.

The chain couples TRBV7-2 to TRBJ1-3; 7 nucleotides agree with TRBD1. The CDR3 has 15 residues. CDR1 and CDR2 from the germline V gene are SGHTA and FQGNSA. Losses at the gene ends were 4 bases for V and 0 bases for J; bases not matched to a gene: 3. The CDR3 spells CASSSRDSSGNTIYF. DNA for the CDR3: TGTGCCAGCAGCTCCCGGGACAGCTCTGGAAACACCATATATTTT.

V usage is TRBV7-2 and J usage is TRBJ1-5; 7 bases align to TRBD1. J lost 3 bases, V lost 5 bases, and 7 bases had no gene match. This CDR3 has 15 residues. In germline, CDR1 is SGHTA, CDR2 FQGNSA. The CDR3 bases are TGTGCCAGCAGCCCAGGGGGGACAGCCAATCAGCCCCAGCATTTT. Amino acids: CASSPGGTANQPQHF.

Only a few counts were recorded for this clone. The chain uses TRBV9 and TRBJ1-2, with TRBD1 identical over 11 bases. CDR1 is SGDLS and CDR2 is YYNGEE in the germline V gene. The CDR3 runs 15 residues. V lost 4 bases and J lost 5; bases outside the gene matches: 7. In DNA form, the CDR3 reads TGTGCCAGCAGCTTATTAGGACAGGGGGCTTATGGCTACACCTTC. It translates to CASSLLGQGAYGYTF.